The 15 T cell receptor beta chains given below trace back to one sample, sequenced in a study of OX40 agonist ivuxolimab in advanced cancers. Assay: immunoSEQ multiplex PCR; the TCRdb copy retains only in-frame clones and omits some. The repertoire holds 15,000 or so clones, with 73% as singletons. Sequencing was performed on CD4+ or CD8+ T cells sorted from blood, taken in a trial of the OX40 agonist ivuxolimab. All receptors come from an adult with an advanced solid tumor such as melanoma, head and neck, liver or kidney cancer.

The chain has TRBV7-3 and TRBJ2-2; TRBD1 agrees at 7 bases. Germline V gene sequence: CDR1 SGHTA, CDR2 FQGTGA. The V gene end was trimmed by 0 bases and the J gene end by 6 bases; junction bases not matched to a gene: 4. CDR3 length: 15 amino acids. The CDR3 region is CASSLTGGAAGELFF. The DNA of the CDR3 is TGTGCCAGCAGCTTAACAGGGGGCGCCGCCGGGGAGCTGTTTTTT.

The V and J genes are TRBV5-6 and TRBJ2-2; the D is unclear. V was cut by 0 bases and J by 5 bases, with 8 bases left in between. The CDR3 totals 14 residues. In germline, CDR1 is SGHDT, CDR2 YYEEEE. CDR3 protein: CASSLVSVTGELFF. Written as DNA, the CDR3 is TGTGCCAGCAGCTTGGTCTCTGTGACCGGGGAGCTGTTTTTT.

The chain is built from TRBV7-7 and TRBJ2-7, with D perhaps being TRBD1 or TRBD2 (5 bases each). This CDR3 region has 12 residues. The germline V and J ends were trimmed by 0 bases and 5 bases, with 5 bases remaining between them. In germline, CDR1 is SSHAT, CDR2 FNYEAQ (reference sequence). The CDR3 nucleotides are TGTGCCAGCAGCTTAGCGGGGGACGAGCAGTACTTC. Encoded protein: CASSLAGDEQYF.

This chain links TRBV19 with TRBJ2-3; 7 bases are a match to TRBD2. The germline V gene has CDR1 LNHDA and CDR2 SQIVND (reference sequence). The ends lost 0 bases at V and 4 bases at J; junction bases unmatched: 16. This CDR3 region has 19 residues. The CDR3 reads CASSIEPPLAGVWADTQYF. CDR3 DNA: TGTGCCAGTAGTATAGAGCCCCCATTGGCGGGAGTTTGGGCAGATACGCAGTATTTT.

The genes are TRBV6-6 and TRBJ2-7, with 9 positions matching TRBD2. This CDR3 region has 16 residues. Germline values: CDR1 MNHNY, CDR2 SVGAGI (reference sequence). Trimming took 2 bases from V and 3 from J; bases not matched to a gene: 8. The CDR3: CASSYSPGGRDYEQYF. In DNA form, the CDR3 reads TGTGCCAGCAGTTACAGTCCGGGCGGGAGGGACTACGAGCAGTACTTC.

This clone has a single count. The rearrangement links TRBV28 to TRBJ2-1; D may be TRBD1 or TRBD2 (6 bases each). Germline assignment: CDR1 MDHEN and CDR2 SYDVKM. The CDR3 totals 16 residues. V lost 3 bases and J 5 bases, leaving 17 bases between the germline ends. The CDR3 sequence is CASSFTPRGTDNEQFF. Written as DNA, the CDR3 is TGTGCCAGCAGTTTCACCCCTAGGGGGACTGACAATGAGCAGTTCTTC.

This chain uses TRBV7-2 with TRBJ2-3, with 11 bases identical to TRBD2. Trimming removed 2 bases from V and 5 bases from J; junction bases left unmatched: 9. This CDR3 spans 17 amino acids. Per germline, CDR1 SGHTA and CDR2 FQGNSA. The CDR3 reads CASSLSRGTSGLDTQYF. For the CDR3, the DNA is TGTGCCAGCAGCTTAAGCCGCGGGACTAGCGGTTTAGATACGCAGTATTTT.

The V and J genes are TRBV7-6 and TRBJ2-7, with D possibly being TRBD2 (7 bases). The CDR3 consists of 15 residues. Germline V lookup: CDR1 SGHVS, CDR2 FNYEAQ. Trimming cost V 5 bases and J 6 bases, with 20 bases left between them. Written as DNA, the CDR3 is TGTGCCAGCAGCCCGAAACTAGCGAGACAGGCCGAGCAGTACTTC. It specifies CASSPKLARQAEQYF. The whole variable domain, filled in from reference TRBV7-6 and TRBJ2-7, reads GAGVSQSPRYKVTKRGQDVALRCDPISGHVSLYWYRQALGQGPEFLTYFNYEAQQDKSGLPNDRFSAERPEGSISTLTIQRTEQRDSAMYRCASSPKLARQAEQYFGPGTRLTVT.

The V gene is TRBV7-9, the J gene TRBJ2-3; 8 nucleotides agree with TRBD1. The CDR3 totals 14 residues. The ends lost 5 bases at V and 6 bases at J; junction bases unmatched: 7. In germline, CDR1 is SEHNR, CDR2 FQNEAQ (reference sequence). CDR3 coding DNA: TGTGCCAGCAGCCAAACCAGACAGGGGGATACGCAGTATTTT. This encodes CASSQTRQGDTQYF.

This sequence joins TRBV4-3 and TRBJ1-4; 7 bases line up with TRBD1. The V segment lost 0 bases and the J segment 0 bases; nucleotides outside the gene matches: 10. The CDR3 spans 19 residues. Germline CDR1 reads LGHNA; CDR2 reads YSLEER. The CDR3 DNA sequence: TGCGCCAGCAGCCAAGAAGTCTCCAGGGGGACGGCAACTAATGAAAAACTGTTTTTT. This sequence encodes CASSQEVSRGTATNEKLFF.

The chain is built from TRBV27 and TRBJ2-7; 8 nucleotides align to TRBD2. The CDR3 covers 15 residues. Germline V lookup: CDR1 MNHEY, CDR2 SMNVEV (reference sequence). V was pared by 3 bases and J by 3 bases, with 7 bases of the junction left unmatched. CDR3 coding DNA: TGTGCCAGCAGTTTTCATAGCGGGACCGTCTACGAGCAGTACTTC. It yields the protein CASSFHSGTVYEQYF.

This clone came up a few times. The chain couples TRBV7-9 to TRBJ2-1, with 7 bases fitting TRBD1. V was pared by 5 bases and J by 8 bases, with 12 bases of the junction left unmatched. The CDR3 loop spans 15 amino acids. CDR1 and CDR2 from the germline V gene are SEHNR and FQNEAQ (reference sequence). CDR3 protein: CASSETTGKSDEQFF. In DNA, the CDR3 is TGTGCCAGCAGCGAGACGACAGGGAAGTCGGATGAGCAGTTCTTC.

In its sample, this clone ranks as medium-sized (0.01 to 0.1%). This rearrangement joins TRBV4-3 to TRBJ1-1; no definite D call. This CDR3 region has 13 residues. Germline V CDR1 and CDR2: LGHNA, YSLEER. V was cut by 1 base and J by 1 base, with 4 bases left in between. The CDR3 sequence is CASSQAANTEAFF. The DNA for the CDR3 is TGCGCCAGCAGCCAAGCAGCGAACACTGAAGCTTTCTTT.

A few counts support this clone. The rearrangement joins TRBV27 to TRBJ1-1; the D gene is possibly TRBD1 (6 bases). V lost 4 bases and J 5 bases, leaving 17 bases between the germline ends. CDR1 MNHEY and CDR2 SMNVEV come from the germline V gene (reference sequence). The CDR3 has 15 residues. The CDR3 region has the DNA TGTGCCAGCAGTTCCAGGGGCCTAAAATGGACTGAAGCTTTCTTT. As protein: CASSSRGLKWTEAFF.

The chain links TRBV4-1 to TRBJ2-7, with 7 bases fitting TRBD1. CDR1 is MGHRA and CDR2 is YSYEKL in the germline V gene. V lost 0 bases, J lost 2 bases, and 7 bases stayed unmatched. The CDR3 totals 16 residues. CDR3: CASSQEGLGTAYEQYF. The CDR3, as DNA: TGCGCCAGCAGCCAAGAGGGGTTAGGGACAGCCTACGAGCAGTACTTC.